Listed here are 25 T cell receptor beta chains from one sample, sequenced in a study of blood T cells in healthy people across ages. Then a second PCR, running about 6 to 12 cycles, was carried out with a sample-barcoded 5' primer and a J-beta primer mix. TCRdb redid the calling of the 5' RACE reads with MiXCR, one entry per CDR3 protein. The sample contains roughly 800,000 distinct CDR3 sequences, roughly 25% of which appear only once. The same sample was also used in a study of T cells of mothers and their children.

The sample taken for sequencing was blood. These TCRs come from a boy younger than 18 in good health.

Here the CDR3 DNA reads TGCGCCAGCAGCCAACCCACTAGCGGGAGCTACGAGCAGTACTTC. Its protein is CASSQPTSGSYEQYF. The rearrangement uses TRBV4-1 and TRBJ2-7, with 11 nucleotides matching TRBD2. The V gene's germline CDR1 is MGHRA and CDR2 YSYEKL. The CDR3 loop spans 15 amino acids. The junction had 3 bases not matched to a gene; V was cut back by 2 bases and J by 3 bases.

This clonotype was seen only a few times. The chain is built from TRBV5-1 and TRBJ1-1, with TRBD1 as a possible D gene (5 bases). V was shortened by 2 bases and J by 10 bases, with 21 bases between the two germline ends. The CDR3 runs 15 residues. Germline V gives CDR1 SGHRS, CDR2 YFSETQ. The CDR3 DNA reads TGCGCCAGCAGCTTAATCGCTGGGCTTACAGGTGGAGCTTTCTTT. Protein: CASSLIAGLTGGAFF.

This clonotype was found a few times. The rearrangement uses TRBV9 and TRBJ1-2; TRBD1 is a possible D gene (5 bases). V lost 0 bases, J lost 4 bases, and 10 bases lay in between. Germline CDR1 is SGDLS and CDR2 is YYNGEE. CDR3 length equals 14 residues. The CDR3, as DNA: TGTGCCAGCAGCGTAGGGGGGTCCCCCTATGGCTACACCTTC. Its protein product is CASSVGGSPYGYTF.

The CDR3 region has the DNA TGTGCCAGCAGTTTAGGGTTTGCCCACCGAGGACTAGCGGACAACTACGAGCAGTACTTC. It translates to CASSLGFAHRGLADNYEQYF. The chain uses TRBV28 and TRBJ2-7, with 10 bases fitting TRBD2. Germline CDR1 is MDHEN and CDR2 is SYDVKM. The CDR3 runs to 20 residues. V trimming: 2 bases; J trimming: 3 bases; junction bases outside the gene matches: 19.

This clonotype came up a few times. This rearrangement joins TRBV7-8 to TRBJ2-1, with a weak D call TRBD2 (6 bases). V was shortened by 1 base and J by 6 bases, with 7 bases between the two germline ends. Germline CDR1 and CDR2: SGHVS and FQNEAQ. The CDR3 spans 13 residues. The CDR3 is CASSLELANEQFF. For the CDR3, the DNA is TGTGCCAGCAGCTTAGAACTAGCCAATGAGCAGTTCTTC.

Here the CDR3 DNA reads TGTGCCAGCAGCGATGGACCCAACTACGAGCAGTACTTC. Translation gives CASSDGPNYEQYF. This chain uses TRBV9 with TRBJ2-5; D gene unclear. The J call may be in error: the DNA end matches TRBJ2-7 better. The CDR3 has 13 amino acids. Germline lookup yields CDR1 SGDLS and CDR2 YYNGEE.

There are many counts of this clonotype. In nucleotides, the CDR3 is TGTGCCAGCAGTTACTCGGGGGGCAGCTACAATGAGCAGTTCTTC. Translated: CASSYSGGSYNEQFF. The gene calls are TRBV6-2 or TRBV6-3 and TRBJ2-1; D may be TRBD1 or TRBD2 (6 bases each). The V gene's germline CDR1 is MNHEY and CDR2 SVGEGT. The CDR3 has 15 residues. V lost 0 bases to trimming and J lost 3 bases, with 9 bases between them.

This clonotype was seen more than once but under ten times. This chain connects TRBV7-8 to TRBJ2-7; 9 nucleotides line up with TRBD1. V was pared by 0 bases and J by 7 bases, with 13 bases of the junction left unmatched. Germline CDR1 SGHVS, CDR2 FQNEAQ. CDR3 length equals 17 residues. The CDR3 is CASSLASRSDRGGEQYF. The CDR3 DNA reads TGTGCCAGCAGCTTAGCGTCTCGCTCGGACAGGGGAGGAGAGCAGTACTTC. Complete variable domain (other parts from reference TRBV7-8 and TRBJ2-7): GAGVSQSPRYKVAKRGQDVALRCDPISGHVSLFWYQQALGQGPEFLTYFQNEAQLDKSGLPSDRFFAERPEGSVSTLKIQRTQQEDSAVYLCASSLASRSDRGGEQYFGPGTRLTVT.

The chain combines TRBV7-2 with TRBJ2-3; weak D call: TRBD2 (6 bases). Germline V lookup: CDR1 SGHTA, CDR2 FQGNSA. This CDR3 has 15 amino acids. V lost 1 base and J lost 2, with 10 bases in between. The CDR3 bases are TGTGCCAGCAGCTTAGGAGGGACTGACACAGATACGCAGTATTTT. Protein sequence: CASSLGGTDTDTQYF.

In this sample, this clonotype turned up once. One end of the junction is discordant with germline, which a read error may explain. The gene calls are TRBV28 and TRBJ2-7; TRBD1 agrees at 9 bases. The CDR3 contains 16 residues. Germline V CDR1 and CDR2: MDHEN, SYDVKM. The CDR3 DNA reads TGTACCAGCAGTTTGGCCGCCGGGACAGGGATCTACGAGCAGTACTTC. Its translation is CTSSLAAGTGIYEQYF.

This chain connects TRBV7-9 to TRBJ2-5; D remains ambiguous. Trimming cost V 2 bases and J 5 bases, with 15 bases left between them. CDR1 and CDR2 (germline): SEHNR, FQNEAQ (reference sequence). This CDR3 is built from 15 residues. CDR3: CASSLIAGRRETQYF. For the CDR3, the DNA is TGTGCCAGCAGCTTAATCGCCGGCCGACGGGAGACCCAGTACTTC.

In its sample, this clonotype was seen a few times. This chain joins TRBV14 and TRBJ1-2; D may be TRBD1 (6 bases). Germline V gene sequence: CDR1 SGHDN, CDR2 FVKESK. The CDR3 covers 13 residues. The ends were cut back, 2 bases at V and 7 bases at J, with 11 bases in the middle. The DNA of the CDR3 is TGTGCCAGCAGCCAAAAGCAGGGGTCTGGCTACACCTTC. This encodes CASSQKQGSGYTF.

The chain couples TRBV7-9 to TRBJ1-1; D is unclear. This CDR3 has 13 amino acids. With 5 bases removed from V and 4 bases from J, the gap between germline ends came to 11 bases. The germline gives CDR1 SEHNR, CDR2 FQNEAQ (reference sequence). The chain's CDR3 is CASSHGVSTEAFF. In DNA form, the CDR3 reads TGTGCCAGCAGCCACGGCGTCTCCACTGAAGCTTTCTTT.

The chain couples TRBV7-2 to TRBJ1-5; D remains unclear. Trimming took off 1 base at V and 4 bases at J, with 8 bases between the two ends. CDR3 size: 14 residues. Per the germline V gene, CDR1 is SGHTA and CDR2 is FQGNSA. The CDR3 sequence: CASSLVMGNQPQHF. Written as DNA, the CDR3 is TGTGCCAGCAGCTTAGTAATGGGGAATCAGCCCCAGCATTTT.

This clonotype has just a few counts. The CDR3 DNA sequence: TGTGCCAGCAGCCATCTGGGAGGACCGATATACAATGAGCAGTTCTTC. Encoded protein: CASSHLGGPIYNEQFF. The genes are TRBV14 and TRBJ2-1; maybe TRBD2 (6 bases). The V end lost 3 bases, the J end lost 4 bases, and 16 bases lay between the germline ends. The CDR3 contains 16 residues. Germline CDR1 is SGHDN and CDR2 is FVKESK. The full variable domain, in which reference TRBV14 and TRBJ2-1 provide the parts outside the CDR3, is EAGVTQFPSHSVIEKGQTVTLRCDPISGHDNLYWYRRVMGKEIKFLLHFVKESKQDESGMPNNRFLAERTGGTYSTLKVQPAELEDSGVYFCASSHLGGPIYNEQFFGPGTRLTVL.

The rearrangement links TRBV27 to TRBJ2-1; 10 positions agree with TRBD2. This CDR3 region has 15 residues. Trimming cost V 6 bases and J 4 bases; bases outside gene matches: 6. Germline assignment: CDR1 MNHEY and CDR2 SMNVEV (reference sequence). CDR3 amino acids: CASSPGTSAYNEQFF. The CDR3 region has the DNA TGTGCCAGCAGCCCCGGGACTAGCGCGTACAATGAGCAGTTCTTC.

The rearrangement uses TRBV11-3 and TRBJ2-3; 10 nucleotides line up with TRBD2. Germline-derived CDR1 and CDR2 are SGHNT and YENEEA. This CDR3 spans 15 amino acids. J gave up 2 bases and V 4 bases, and 3 bases lay outside the gene matches. In nucleotides, the CDR3 is TGTGCCAGCAGCTCGACTAGCGGGTACACAGATACGCAGTATTTT. Encoded protein: CASSSTSGYTDTQYF. Full variable domain (rest looked up from reference TRBV11-3 and TRBJ2-3): EAGVVQSPRYKIIEKKQPVAFWCNPISGHNTLYWYLQNLGQGPELLIRYENEEAVDDSQLPKDRFSAERLKGVDSTLKIQPAELGDSAVYLCASSSTSGYTDTQYFGPGTRLTVL.

The gene calls are TRBV5-1 and TRBJ2-6, with D possibly being TRBD1 (5 bases). This CDR3 region has 17 residues. V lost 0 bases, J lost 0 bases, and 10 bases lay in between. Germline V gene sequence: CDR1 SGHRS, CDR2 YFSETQ. The CDR3 loop reads CASSLGQRDSGANVLTF. CDR3 bases: TGCGCCAGCAGCTTGGGACAGAGAGACTCTGGGGCCAACGTCCTGACTTTC.

The V gene is TRBV29-1, the J gene TRBJ2-5; no reliable D call. CDR3 length equals 12 residues. The V and J ends lost 7 bases and 4 bases respectively, with 13 bases between them. The germline V gene encodes CDR1 SQVTM and CDR2 ANQGSEA. In nucleotides, the CDR3 is TGCAGCGGCGACCGGGTTCGAGAGACCCAGTACTTC. Translated, it gives CSGDRVRETQYF.

This chain joins TRBV20-1 and TRBJ2-1, with a possible D match to TRBD2 (6 bases). The CDR3 has 14 residues. The germline V gene has CDR1 DFQATT and CDR2 SNEGSKA (reference sequence). Deletions cut 6 bases from V and 6 bases from J, with 18 bases between. CDR3 loop: CSAASGLGSNEQFF. CDR3 in DNA: TGCAGTGCCGCCAGCGGGTTAGGTAGCAATGAGCAGTTCTTC.

A few counts support this clonotype. The chain has TRBV28 and TRBJ2-6; D unresolved. From germline, CDR1 is MDHEN and CDR2 SYDVKM. The CDR3 consists of 13 residues. V was shortened by 7 bases and J by 0 bases, with 4 bases between the two germline ends. This CDR3 is CASTLSGANVLTF. In nucleotides, the CDR3 is TGTGCCAGCACACTCTCTGGGGCCAACGTCCTGACTTTC.

The chain recombines TRBV20-1 with TRBJ2-3, with 12 bases lining up with TRBD2. V gave up 1 base and J gave up 4 bases; unmatched junction bases: 3. The CDR3 is made up of 15 amino acids. Germline-derived CDR1 and CDR2 are DFQATT and SNEGSKA (reference sequence). The CDR3 region is CSARGLAGAPDTQYF. In DNA form, the CDR3 reads TGCAGTGCTAGAGGACTAGCGGGAGCTCCAGATACGCAGTATTTT.

The genes are TRBV7-9 and TRBJ2-2; D possibly matches TRBD1 or TRBD2 (5 bases each). The V gene's germline CDR1 is SEHNR and CDR2 FQNEAQ (reference sequence). The CDR3 has 17 amino acids. The V gene lost 0 bases and the J gene lost 6 bases, with 17 bases spanning the gap. CDR3 nucleotide sequence: TGTGCCAGCAGCTTAGCGGAGGACAAATTATTCCCCGGGGAGCTGTTTTTT. It encodes CASSLAEDKLFPGELFF.

With respect to this clonotype: At one of its ends the junction is not consistent with the germline gene, which may arise from a read error. The rearrangement links TRBV27 to TRBJ2-5; TRBD1 is a possible D gene (5 bases). Looked up from germline, CDR1 is MNHEY and CDR2 is SMNVEV (reference sequence). The CDR3 is 14 amino acids. DNA of the CDR3: TGTGTCAGCAGTCAAAGGGGTCGGAGTGAGACCCAGTACTTC. This gives the protein CVSSQRGRSETQYF.

This clonotype occurred a few times. The chain combines TRBV2 with TRBJ1-5; D is undetermined. Germline V CDR1 and CDR2: SNHLY, FYNNEI. The V end lost 0 bases, the J end lost 6 bases, and 6 bases lay between the germline ends. The CDR3 has 13 amino acids. The CDR3 loop reads CASSEAPVQPQHF. The DNA of the CDR3 is TGTGCCAGCAGTGAAGCTCCTGTTCAGCCCCAGCATTTT. Complete variable domain (other parts from reference TRBV2 and TRBJ1-5): EPEVTQTPSHQVTQMGQEVILRCVPISNHLYFYWYRQILGQKVEFLVSFYNNEISEKSEIFDDQFSVERPDGSNFTLKIRSTKLEDSAMYFCASSEAPVQPQHFGDGTRLSIL.